The entry that follows covers one TCR beta chain sequence. Antigen: not known. This entry belongs to a study of T-cell reconstitution after alpha-beta-depleted transplantation in children. Study-level results: Newly produced T cells mostly provided counts and TCRbeta diversity after one year, as hyperexpanded clones declined. The origin of alpha-beta T cells about two months after transplant was reportedly several hundred expanded graft clones.

Preparation of the TCRbeta library was carried out with unique molecular identifiers. TCRdb passed the PCR reads through MiXCR, listing each CDR3 protein once. The sample has 200,000 to 250,000 distinct CDR3 sequences, around 8% seen once. Germline V CDR1 and CDR2: SQVTM, ANQGSEA. The CDR3 sequence is 15 residues long. Trimming took off 6 bases at V and 0 bases at J, with 17 bases between the two ends. Sequenced material: PBMCs, mostly from graft donor cells, taken 180 days after TCRalphabeta/CD19-depleted stem cell transplant. The J gene is TRBJ1-1, the V gene TRBV29-1; D may be TRBD1 (5 bases). The sequence came from a male patient younger than 18 who had a stem cell transplant for acute lymphoblastic leukemia, so the T cells may come from the graft donor. The chain's CDR3 is CSVTPDSPMNTEAFF. The CDR3 DNA reads TGCAGCGTGACCCCCGACAGCCCCATGAACACTGAAGCTTTCTTT.